This T cell receptor (beta chain) was sequenced during a study of T cell responses to AZD1222 COVID-19 vaccine. The study's findings and limits: The span of vaccine-associated CD4 TCRs extended across spike, with dominance at 160-218 and 743-854. Every sample of the repertoires postdated the peak T cell response.

Regarding this clone: The antigen is not known.

The CDR3 has 15 residues. Germline V gene lookup returns CDR1 SGDLS and CDR2 YYNGEE. With 4 bases clipped from V and 5 bases from J, the junction kept 6 bases outside the gene matches. TCRdb keeps only in-frame clones here, not all; method: immunoSEQ multiplex PCR. This repertoire shows tens of thousands of clones, 86% found once; its top ten account for roughly 10%. The source material was peripheral blood, sampled on day 0 of AZD1222 vaccination. This chain connects TRBV9 to TRBJ2-7; TRBD2 matches at 13 bases. The receptor comes from an adult in good health. The chain's CDR3 is CASSSGLAGVNEQYF. Here the CDR3 DNA reads TGTGCCAGCAGCTCAGGACTAGCGGGAGTAAACGAGCAGTACTTC.